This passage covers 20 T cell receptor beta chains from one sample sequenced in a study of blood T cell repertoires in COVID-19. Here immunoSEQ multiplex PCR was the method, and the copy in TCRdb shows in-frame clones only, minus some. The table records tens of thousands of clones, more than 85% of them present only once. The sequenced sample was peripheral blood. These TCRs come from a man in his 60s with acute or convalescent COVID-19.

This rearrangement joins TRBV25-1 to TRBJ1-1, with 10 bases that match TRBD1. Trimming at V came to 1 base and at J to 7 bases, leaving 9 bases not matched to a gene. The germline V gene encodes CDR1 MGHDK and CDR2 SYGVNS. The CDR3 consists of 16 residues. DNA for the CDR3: TGTGCCAGCAGTGAATTCAGGGGACAGGGGCTCGGTGAAGCTTTCTTT. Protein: CASSEFRGQGLGEAFF.

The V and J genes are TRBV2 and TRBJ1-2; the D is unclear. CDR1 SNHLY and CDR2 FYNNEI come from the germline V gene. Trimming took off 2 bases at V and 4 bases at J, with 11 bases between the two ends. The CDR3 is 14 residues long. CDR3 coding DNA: TGTGCCAGCAGTGAAAGAGGGTCAAGCTATGGCTACACCTTC. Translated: CASSERGSSYGYTF.

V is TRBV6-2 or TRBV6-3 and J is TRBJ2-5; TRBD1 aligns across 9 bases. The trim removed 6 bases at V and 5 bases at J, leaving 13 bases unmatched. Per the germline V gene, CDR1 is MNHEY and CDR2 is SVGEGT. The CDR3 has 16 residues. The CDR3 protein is CASSSGTGLQVETQYF. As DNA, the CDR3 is TGTGCCAGCAGCTCCGGGACAGGGCTACAGGTCGAGACCCAGTACTTC.

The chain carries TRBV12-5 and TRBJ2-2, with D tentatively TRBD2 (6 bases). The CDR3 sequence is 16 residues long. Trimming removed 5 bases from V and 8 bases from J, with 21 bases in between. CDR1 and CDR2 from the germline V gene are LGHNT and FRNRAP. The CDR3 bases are TGTGCTAGTGGTCCAACTCCGGGACTTCGAGCGGGGGAGCTGTTTTTT. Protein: CASGPTPGLRAGELFF.

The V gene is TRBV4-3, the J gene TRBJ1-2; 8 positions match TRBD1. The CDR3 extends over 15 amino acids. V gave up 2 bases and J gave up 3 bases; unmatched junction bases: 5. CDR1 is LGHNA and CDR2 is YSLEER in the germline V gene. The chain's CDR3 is CASSQWGTGDYGYTF. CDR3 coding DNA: TGCGCCAGCAGCCAATGGGGGACAGGTGACTATGGCTACACCTTC.

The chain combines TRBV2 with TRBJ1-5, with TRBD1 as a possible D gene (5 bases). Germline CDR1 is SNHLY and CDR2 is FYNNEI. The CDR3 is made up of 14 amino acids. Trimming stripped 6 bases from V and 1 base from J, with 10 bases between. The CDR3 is CASSKQESNQPQHF. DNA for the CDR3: TGTGCCAGCAGCAAACAGGAAAGCAATCAGCCCCAGCATTTT.

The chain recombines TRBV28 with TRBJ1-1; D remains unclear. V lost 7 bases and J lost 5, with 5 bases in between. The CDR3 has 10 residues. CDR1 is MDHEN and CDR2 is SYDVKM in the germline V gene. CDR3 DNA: TGTGCCAGCATACAGACTGAAGCTTTCTTT. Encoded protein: CASIQTEAFF.

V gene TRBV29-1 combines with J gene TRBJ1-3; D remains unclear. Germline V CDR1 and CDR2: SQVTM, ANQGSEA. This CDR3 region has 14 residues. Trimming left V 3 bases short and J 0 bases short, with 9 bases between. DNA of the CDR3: TGCAGCGTTGATGCAGATATCTCTGGAAACACCATATATTTT. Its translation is CSVDADISGNTIYF. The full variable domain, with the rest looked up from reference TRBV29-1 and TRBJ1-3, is SAVISQKPSRDICQRGTSLTIQCQVDSQVTMMFWYRQQPGQSLTLIATANQGSEATYESGFVIDKFPISRPNLTFSTLTVSNMSPEDSSIYLCSVDADISGNTIYFGEGSWLTVV.

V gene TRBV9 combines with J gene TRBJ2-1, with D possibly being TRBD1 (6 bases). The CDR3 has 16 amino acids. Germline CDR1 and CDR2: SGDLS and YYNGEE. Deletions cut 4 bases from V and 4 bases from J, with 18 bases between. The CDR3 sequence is CASSPDPDRLYNEQFF. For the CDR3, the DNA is TGTGCCAGCAGCCCTGATCCGGACAGATTGTACAATGAGCAGTTCTTC.

CDR3 sequence (DNA): TGTGCCAGCAGCCAAGATGACAGGGCGGGCACTGAAGCTTTCTTT. This codes for CASSQDDRAGTEAFF. The chain is built from TRBV4-2 and TRBJ1-1, with 7 bases aligning to TRBD1. Germline assignment: CDR1 LGHNA and CDR2 YNFKEQ. This CDR3 comprises 15 residues. The V gene end was trimmed by 0 bases and the J gene end by 4 bases; junction bases not matched to a gene: 5.

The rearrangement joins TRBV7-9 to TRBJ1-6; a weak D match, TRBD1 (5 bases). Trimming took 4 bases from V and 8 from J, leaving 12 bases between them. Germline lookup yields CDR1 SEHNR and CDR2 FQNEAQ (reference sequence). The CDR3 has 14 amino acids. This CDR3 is CASSSSGLDSPLHF. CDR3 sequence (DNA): TGTGCCAGCAGCTCATCGGGACTGGATTCACCCCTCCACTTT.

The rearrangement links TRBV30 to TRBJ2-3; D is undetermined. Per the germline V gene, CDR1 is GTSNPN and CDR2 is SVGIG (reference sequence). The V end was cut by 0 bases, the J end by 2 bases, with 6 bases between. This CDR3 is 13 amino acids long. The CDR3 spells CAWSVSVTDTQYF. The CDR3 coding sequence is TGTGCCTGGAGTGTGAGTGTCACAGATACGCAGTATTTT.

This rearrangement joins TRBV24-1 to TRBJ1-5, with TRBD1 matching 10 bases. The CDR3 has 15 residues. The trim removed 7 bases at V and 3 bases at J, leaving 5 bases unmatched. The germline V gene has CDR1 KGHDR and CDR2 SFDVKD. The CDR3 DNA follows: TGTGCCACCAGGACAGGGGGCAATCCCAATCAGCCCCAGCATTTT. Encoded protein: CATRTGGNPNQPQHF.

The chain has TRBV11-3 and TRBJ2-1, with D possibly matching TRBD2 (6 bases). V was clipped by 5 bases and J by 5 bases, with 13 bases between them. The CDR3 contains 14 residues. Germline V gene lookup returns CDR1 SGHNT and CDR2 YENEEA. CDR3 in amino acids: CASSPPGRHNEQFF. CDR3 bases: TGTGCCAGCAGCCCCCCAGGGAGGCACAATGAGCAGTTCTTC.

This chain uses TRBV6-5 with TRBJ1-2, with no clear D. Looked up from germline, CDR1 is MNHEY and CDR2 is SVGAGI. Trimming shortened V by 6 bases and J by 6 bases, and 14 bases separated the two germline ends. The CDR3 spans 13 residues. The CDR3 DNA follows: TGTGCCAGCAGATCCGATCTGGGAGATGGCTACACCTTC. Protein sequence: CASRSDLGDGYTF.

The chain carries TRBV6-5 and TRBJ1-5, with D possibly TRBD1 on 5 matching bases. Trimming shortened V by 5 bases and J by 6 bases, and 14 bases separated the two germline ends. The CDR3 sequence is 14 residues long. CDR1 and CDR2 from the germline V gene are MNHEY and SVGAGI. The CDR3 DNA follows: TGTGCCAGCAGTACCCAGGGAATAGGTCAGCCCCAGCATTTT. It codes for CASSTQGIGQPQHF.

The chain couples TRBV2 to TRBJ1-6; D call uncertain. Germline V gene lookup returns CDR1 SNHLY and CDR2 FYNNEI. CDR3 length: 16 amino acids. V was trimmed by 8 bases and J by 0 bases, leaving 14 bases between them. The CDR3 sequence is CASSSEARSYNSPLHF. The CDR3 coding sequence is TGTGCCAGCTCCTCGGAGGCCCGCTCCTATAATTCACCCCTCCACTTT.

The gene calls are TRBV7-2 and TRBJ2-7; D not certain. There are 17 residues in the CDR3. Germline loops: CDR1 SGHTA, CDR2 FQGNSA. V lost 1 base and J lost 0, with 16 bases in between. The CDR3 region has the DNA TGTGCCAGCAGCTTAGACGCCTCGCGGAAGCCCTCCTACGAGCAGTACTTC. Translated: CASSLDASRKPSYEQYF.

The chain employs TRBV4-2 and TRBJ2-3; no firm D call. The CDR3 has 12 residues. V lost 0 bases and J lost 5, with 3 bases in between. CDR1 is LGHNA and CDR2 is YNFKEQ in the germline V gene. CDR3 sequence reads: CASSQDLDTQYF. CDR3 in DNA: TGTGCCAGCAGCCAAGATCTAGATACGCAGTATTTT.

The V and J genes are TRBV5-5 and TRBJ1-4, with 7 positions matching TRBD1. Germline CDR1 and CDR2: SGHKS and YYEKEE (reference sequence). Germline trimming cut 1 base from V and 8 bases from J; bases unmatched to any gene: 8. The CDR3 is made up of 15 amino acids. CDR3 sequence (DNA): TGTGCCAGCAGCTTGCGACAGGGACGTTACGAAAAACTGTTTTTT. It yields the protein CASSLRQGRYEKLFF.